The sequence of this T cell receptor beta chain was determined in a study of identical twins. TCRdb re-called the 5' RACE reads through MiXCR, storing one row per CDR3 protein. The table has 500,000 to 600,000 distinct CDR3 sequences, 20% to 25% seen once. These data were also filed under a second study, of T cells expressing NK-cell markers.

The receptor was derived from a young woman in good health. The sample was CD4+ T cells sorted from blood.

CDR3 DNA: TGTGCCAGCAGCCCGACTAGCGGGGGTGAGACCCAGTACTTC. Its protein is CASSPTSGGETQYF. The J gene is TRBJ2-5, the V gene TRBV3-1, with 12 bases lining up with TRBD2. V shed 4 bases and J 5 bases; nucleotides not matched to a gene: 2. The CDR3 consists of 14 residues. Germline lookup yields CDR1 LGHDT and CDR2 YNNKEL (reference sequence).